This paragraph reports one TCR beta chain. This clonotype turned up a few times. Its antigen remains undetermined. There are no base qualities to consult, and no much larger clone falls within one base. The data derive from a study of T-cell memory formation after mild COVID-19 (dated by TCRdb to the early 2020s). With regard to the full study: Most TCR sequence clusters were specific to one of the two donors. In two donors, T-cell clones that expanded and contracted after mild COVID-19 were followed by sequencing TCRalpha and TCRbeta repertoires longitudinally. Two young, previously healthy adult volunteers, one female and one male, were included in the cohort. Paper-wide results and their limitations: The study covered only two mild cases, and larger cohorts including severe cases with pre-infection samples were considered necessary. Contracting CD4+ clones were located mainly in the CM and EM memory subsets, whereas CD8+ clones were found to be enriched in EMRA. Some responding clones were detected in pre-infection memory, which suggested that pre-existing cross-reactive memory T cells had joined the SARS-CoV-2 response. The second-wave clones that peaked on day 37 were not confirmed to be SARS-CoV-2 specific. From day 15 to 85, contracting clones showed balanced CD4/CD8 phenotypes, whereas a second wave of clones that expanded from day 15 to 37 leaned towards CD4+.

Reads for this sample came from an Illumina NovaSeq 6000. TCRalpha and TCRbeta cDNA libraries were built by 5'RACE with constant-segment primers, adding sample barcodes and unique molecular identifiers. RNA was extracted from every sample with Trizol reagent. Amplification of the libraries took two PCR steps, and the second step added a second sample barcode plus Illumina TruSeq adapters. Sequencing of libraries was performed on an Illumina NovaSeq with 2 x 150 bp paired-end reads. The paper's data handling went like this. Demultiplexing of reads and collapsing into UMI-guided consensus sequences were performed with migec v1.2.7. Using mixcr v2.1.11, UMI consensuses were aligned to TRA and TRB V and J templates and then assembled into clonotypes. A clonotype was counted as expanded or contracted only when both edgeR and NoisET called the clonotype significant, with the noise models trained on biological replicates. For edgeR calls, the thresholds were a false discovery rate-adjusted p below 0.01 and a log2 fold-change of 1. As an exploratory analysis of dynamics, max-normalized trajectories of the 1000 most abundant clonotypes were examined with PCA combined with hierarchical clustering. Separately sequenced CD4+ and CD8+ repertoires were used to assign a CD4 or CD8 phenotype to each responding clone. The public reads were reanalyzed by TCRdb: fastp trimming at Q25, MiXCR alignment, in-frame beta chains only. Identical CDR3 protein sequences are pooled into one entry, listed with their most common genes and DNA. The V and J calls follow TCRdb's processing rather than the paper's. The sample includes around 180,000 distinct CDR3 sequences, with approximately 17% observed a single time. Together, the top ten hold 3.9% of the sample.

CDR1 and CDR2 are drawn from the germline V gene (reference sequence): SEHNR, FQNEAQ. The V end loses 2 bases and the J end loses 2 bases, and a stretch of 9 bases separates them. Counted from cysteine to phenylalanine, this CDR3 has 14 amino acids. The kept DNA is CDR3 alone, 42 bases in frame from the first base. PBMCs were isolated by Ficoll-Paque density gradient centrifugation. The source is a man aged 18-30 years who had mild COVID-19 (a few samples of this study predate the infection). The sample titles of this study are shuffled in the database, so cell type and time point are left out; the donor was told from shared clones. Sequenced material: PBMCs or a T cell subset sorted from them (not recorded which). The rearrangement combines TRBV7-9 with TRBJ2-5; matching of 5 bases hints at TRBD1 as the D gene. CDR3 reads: CASSLWGTQETQYF. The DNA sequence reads TGTGCCAGCAGCTTATGGGGCACACAAGAGACCCAGTACTTC.